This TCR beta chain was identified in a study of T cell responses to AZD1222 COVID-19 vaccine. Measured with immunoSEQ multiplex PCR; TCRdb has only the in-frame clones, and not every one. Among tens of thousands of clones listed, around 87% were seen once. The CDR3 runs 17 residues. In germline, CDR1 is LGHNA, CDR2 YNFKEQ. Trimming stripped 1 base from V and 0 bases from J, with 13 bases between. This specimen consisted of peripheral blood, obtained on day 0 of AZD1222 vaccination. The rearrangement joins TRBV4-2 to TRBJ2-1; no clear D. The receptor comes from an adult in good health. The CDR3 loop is CASSQGAEPFSYNEQFF. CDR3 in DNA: TGTGCCAGCAGCCAAGGGGCGGAGCCCTTCTCCTACAATGAGCAGTTCTTC.